This TCR beta chain was identified in a study of CD8 T cells in Susac syndrome. CDR1 is ENHRY, CDR2 SYGVKD, per germline. The CDR3 runs 12 residues. After removal of 10 bases from V and 4 bases from J, the junction contained 3 bases not matched to a gene. High-throughput TCR beta sequencing covered peripheral CD8+ and CD4+ T cells. TEMRA cells were FACS-enriched, unlike CD8+ and CD4+ T cells, which were negatively isolated. RNA was extracted with the RNeasy kit, and a quantity of roughly 0.45 to 1 ug was reverse transcribed using random hexamers. TCRdb used MiXCR to reprocess the immunoSEQ multiplex PCR reads, holding one entry per CDR3 protein. Here the sample spans 150,000 or so distinct CDR3 sequences, roughly 94% being singletons.

This chain uses TRBV10-3 with TRBJ1-4; 7 positions agree with TRBD1. This TCR came from a human donor with Susac syndrome. Source material: CD4+ T cells from PBMCs. This CDR3 reads CATRDSNEKLFF. The CDR3 bases are TGTGCCACCCGGGACAGTAATGAAAAACTGTTTTTT.